The source of this T cell receptor (beta chain) is a study of blood T cell repertoires in COVID-19. TCRdb's table, derived via immunoSEQ multiplex PCR, lists solely in-frame clones and lacks some. The sample lists some 240,000 clones, 81% occurring once. Enrollment of patients from Seattle took place during active infection, with longitudinal follow-up. Trimming removed 4 bases at V and 5 bases at J, with 9 bases between. CDR1 and CDR2 from the germline V gene are MNHEY and SVGEGT. The length of the CDR3 is 13 residues. The chain has TRBV6-2 or TRBV6-3 and TRBJ1-5; D not resolved. This TCR was sampled from a woman older than 75 with COVID-19, enrolled during active disease. The specimen sequenced was peripheral blood. CDR3 loop: CASSLDFYQPQHF. The CDR3 DNA sequence: TGTGCCAGCAGTTTGGACTTTTATCAGCCCCAGCATTTT.